This passage covers 20 T cell receptor beta chains from one sample sequenced in a study of cytomegalovirus exposure and HLA in healthy donors. PCR involved 60 Vbeta and 13 Jbeta primers. The method was immunoSEQ multiplex PCR; TCRdb's version includes in-frame clones alone and lacks a portion of them. The sample holds 70,000 or so clones, over 60% seen once. Sequencing used PBMCs. The origin of the receptors is a woman aged 45-65 years in good health and CMV-seronegative.

Concerning this clone itself: A read error is likely, as this CDR3 ends without the conserved phenylalanine or tryptophan. The rearrangement uses TRBV28 and TRBJ2-7, with D possibly being TRBD1 (6 bases). The CDR3 is made up of 14 amino acids. V lost 7 bases and J lost 0, with 13 bases in between. Germline CDR1 MDHEN, CDR2 SYDVKM. CDR3 protein: CASISGQSSYEQYS. Written as DNA, the CDR3 is TGTGCCAGCATTTCAGGACAGAGCTCCTACGAGCAGTACTCC.

The chain joins TRBV20-1 to TRBJ1-3; D remains unclear. The CDR3 has 11 amino acids. Germline CDR1 reads DFQATT; CDR2 reads SNEGSKA (reference sequence). Trimming left V 3 bases short and J 5 bases short, with 5 bases between. The CDR3 loop is CSASIRNTIYF. CDR3 sequence (DNA): TGCAGTGCTAGTATCCGAAACACCATATATTTT.

For the CDR3, the DNA is TGTGCCAGCAGGGGGACAGGGAGGGGCACTGAAGCTTTCTTT. Its translation: CASRGTGRGTEAFF. The V gene is TRBV2, the J gene TRBJ1-1, with 9 nucleotides matching TRBD1. The junction had 6 bases not matched to a gene; V was cut back by 6 bases and J by 4 bases. Germline V gene sequence: CDR1 SNHLY, CDR2 FYNNEI. The CDR3 spans 14 residues.

The rearrangement links TRBV27 to TRBJ2-7; the D is unclear. CDR3 size: 14 residues. Trimming cost V 3 bases and J 3 bases, with 12 bases left between them. Per the germline V gene, CDR1 is MNHEY and CDR2 is SMNVEV (reference sequence). CDR3 DNA: TGTGCCAGCAGTTTGAGCTCTAACGGCTACGAGCAGTACTTC. This gives the protein CASSLSSNGYEQYF.

The chain couples TRBV6-4 to TRBJ2-5; TRBD2 might be the D (6 bases). Germline CDR1 reads MRHNA; CDR2 reads SNTAGT. Deletions cut 7 bases from V and 4 bases from J, with 22 bases between. The CDR3 loop spans 16 amino acids. CDR3 loop: CASNHLERLGRETQYF. CDR3 coding DNA: TGTGCCAGCAATCACTTAGAGAGACTAGGGAGAGAGACCCAGTACTTC.

The chain joins TRBV7-3 to TRBJ2-3, with D maybe TRBD2 (6 bases). The CDR3 extends over 13 amino acids. Germline CDR1 reads SGHTA; CDR2 reads FQGTGA. V was shortened by 4 bases and J by 2 bases, with 7 bases between the two germline ends. The CDR3 loop reads CASSWTNTDTQYF. The CDR3 DNA reads as TGTGCCAGCAGCTGGACTAACACAGATACGCAGTATTTT.

In this sample, this clone turned up a few times. The gene calls are TRBV18 and TRBJ2-7; D perhaps matches TRBD2 (6 bases). The CDR3 has 13 amino acids. Trimming cost V 5 bases and J 10 bases, with 18 bases left between them. Germline loops: CDR1 KGHSH, CDR2 LQKENI. The DNA of the CDR3 is TGTGCCAGCTCAACACGCCGAGGGGAGGCCCAGTACTTC. It translates to CASSTRRGEAQYF.

The chain combines TRBV5-4 with TRBJ2-7; the match to TRBD2 covers 8 bases. The CDR3 runs 14 residues. After removal of 4 bases from V and 1 base from J, the junction contained 4 bases not matched to a gene. In germline, CDR1 is SGHNT, CDR2 YYREEE (reference sequence). The CDR3 protein is CASSTPGGSYEQYF. CDR3 nucleotide sequence: TGTGCCAGCAGCACCCCGGGGGGGTCCTACGAGCAGTACTTC.

V usage is TRBV5-1 and J usage is TRBJ1-1, with D possibly matching TRBD1 (6 bases). Germline V gives CDR1 SGHRS, CDR2 YFSETQ. The CDR3 contains 17 residues. The ends were cut back, 1 base at V and 5 bases at J, with 21 bases in the middle. The CDR3 spells CASSLSALGPGDTEAFF. CDR3 coding DNA: TGCGCCAGCAGCTTGTCTGCTCTCGGGCCAGGGGATACTGAAGCTTTCTTT.

The rearrangement joins TRBV4-3 to TRBJ1-2; a weak D match, TRBD1 (5 bases). CDR3 length: 19 residues. Trimming left V 1 base short and J 1 base short, with 22 bases between. Germline-derived CDR1 and CDR2 are LGHNA and YSLEER. The CDR3 DNA is TGCGCCAGCAGCCAAGCCCCCCTCCAGCCAGGGCCCAGTAACTATGGCTACACCTTC. The encoded protein is CASSQAPLQPGPSNYGYTF.

CDR3 sequence (DNA): TGTGCCAGCAGTGCAGGGGGCGATGGCTACACCTTC. Its protein is CASSAGGDGYTF. The rearrangement uses TRBV6-6 and TRBJ1-2, with 8 positions matching TRBD1. The CDR3 is 12 amino acids. With V trimmed by 5 bases and J by 6 bases, 2 bases remained unmatched. Per the germline V gene, CDR1 is MNHNY and CDR2 is SVGAGI (reference sequence).

This clone was observed a handful of times. The V and J genes are TRBV11-2 and TRBJ1-1, with 9 bases fitting TRBD1. Per germline, CDR1 SGHAT and CDR2 FQNNGV. The CDR3 runs to 15 residues. V shed 8 bases and J 4 bases; nucleotides not matched to a gene: 11. CDR3 coding DNA: TGTGCCAGCTCCCCCCGGACAGGGGATGGCACTGAAGCTTTCTTT. It specifies CASSPRTGDGTEAFF.

V usage is TRBV5-1 and J usage is TRBJ2-7; D gene ambiguous. The CDR3 contains 13 residues. Trimming pared 0 bases from V and 5 bases from J, leaving 9 bases between. Germline V gives CDR1 SGHRS, CDR2 YFSETQ. The CDR3 DNA sequence: TGCGCCAGCAGCTTGGCAAGCCCCCACGAGCAGTACTTC. As protein: CASSLASPHEQYF.

J is TRBJ1-1 and V is TRBV28; no clear D. CDR1 is MDHEN, CDR2 SYDVKM, per germline. The V end was cut by 2 bases, the J end by 1 base, with 8 bases between. The CDR3 is made up of 14 amino acids. CDR3 sequence reads: CASSLAQPNTEAFF. CDR3 DNA: TGTGCCAGCAGTTTAGCGCAACCGAACACTGAAGCTTTCTTT.

The table lists this clone with a few counts. V gene TRBV5-1 combines with J gene TRBJ1-4, with TRBD1 matching 12 bases. J gave up 6 bases and V 4 bases, and 1 base lay outside the gene matches. Per germline, CDR1 SGHRS and CDR2 YFSETQ. This CDR3 comprises 14 residues. Written as DNA, the CDR3 is TGCGCCAGCAGCGGGACAGGGGGCGATGAAAAACTGTTTTTT. Protein sequence: CASSGTGGDEKLFF. Full variable domain (missing parts from reference TRBV5-1 and TRBJ1-4): KAGVTQTPRYLIKTRGQQVTLSCSPISGHRSVSWYQQTPGQGLQFLFEYFSETQRNKGNFPGRFSGRQFSNSRSEMNVSTLELGDSALYLCASSGTGGDEKLFFGSGTQLSVL.

With respect to this clone: Its ends do not fully match the called genes, so a read error is possible. This rearrangement joins TRBV2 to TRBJ2-5; 9 nucleotides line up with TRBD2. The germline V gene has CDR1 SNHLY and CDR2 FYNNEI. This CDR3 contains 13 residues. The CDR3 here is CASSEALIASGDF. DNA of the CDR3: TGTGCCAGCAGTGAAGCGCTAATAGCTAGCGGGGACTTC.

J is TRBJ2-2 and V is TRBV28; 9 bases match TRBD2. V trimming: 7 bases; J trimming: 4 bases; junction bases outside the gene matches: 7. This CDR3 comprises 15 residues. CDR1 and CDR2 from the germline V gene are MDHEN and SYDVKM. CDR3 amino acids: CASTDIAGATGELFF. DNA of the CDR3: TGTGCCAGCACCGACATAGCGGGAGCCACCGGGGAGCTGTTTTTT.

The CDR3 loop is CASSPGHSGYEQYF. In nucleotides, the CDR3 is TGTGCCAGCTCACCAGGGCATAGCGGCTACGAGCAGTACTTC. This chain connects TRBV18 to TRBJ2-7; maybe TRBD2 (6 bases). The V and J ends lost 2 bases and 3 bases respectively, with 11 bases between them. This CDR3 is built from 14 residues. Germline V gene sequence: CDR1 KGHSH, CDR2 LQKENI.

The gene calls are TRBV19 and TRBJ2-1, with TRBD2 matching 7 bases. With V trimmed by 5 bases and J by 1 base, 5 bases remained unmatched. The CDR3 consists of 15 residues. CDR1 and CDR2 from the germline V gene are LNHDA and SQIVND (reference sequence). The CDR3 DNA sequence: TGTGCCAGTAGTCAACTAGCGAGGTCCTACAATGAGCAGTTCTTC. The encoded protein is CASSQLARSYNEQFF.

This clone was observed a few times. This chain connects TRBV28 to TRBJ1-2; TRBD1 might be the D (5 bases). Germline CDR1 reads MDHEN; CDR2 reads SYDVKM. Trimming took 2 bases from V and 5 from J, leaving 15 bases between them. CDR3 length: 15 amino acids. CDR3 sequence reads: CASSLVATRVYGYTF. In nucleotides, the CDR3 is TGTGCCAGCAGTTTAGTAGCTACCAGGGTTTATGGCTACACCTTC.